These T cell receptor beta chains were read from a single sample in a study of T cell changes during pregnancy in multiple sclerosis. The repertoire was sequenced with immunoSEQ multiplex PCR; TCRdb's copy has only in-frame clones and lacks some. The table lists about 100,000 clones, approximately 89% of them singletons. Sequenced material: peripheral blood, taken after pregnancy. Source of these receptors: a female donor with multiple sclerosis, enrolled in a pregnancy study. Both conserved end residues are part of each CDR3. Each record gives: J gene, clone size, V gene, D gene, CDR3 DNA, CDR3 protein. D genes are given only for firm matches. Only part of the rows carry a size: once, few, many, or a class if the clone is expanded.

TRBJ1-6,-,TRBV30,-,TGTGCCTGGAACAGGGATAATTCACCCCTCCACTTT,CAWNRDNSPLHF
TRBJ1-1,-,TRBV2,TRBD1,TGTGCCAGCGAGGAGGGGGCTTATACTGAAGCTTTCTTT,CASEEGAYTEAFF
TRBJ1-2,few,TRBV4-1,-,TGCGCCAGCAGCCGGACTTCCGGGGGGGACGGCTACACCTTC,CASSRTSGGDGYTF
TRBJ1-4,-,TRBV7-9,-,TGTGCCAGCAGCGCTAACGGTAATGAAAAACTGTTTTTT,CASSANGNEKLFF
TRBJ2-3,-,TRBV25-1,TRBD2,TGTGCCAGCAGTGACCCCCTCCTAGCGGGGACGGCAGATACGCAGTATTTT,CASSDPLLAGTADTQYF
TRBJ1-1,few,TRBV25-1,-,TGTGCCAGCAAGGGGTTGAACACTGAAGCTTTCTTT,CASKGLNTEAFF
TRBJ2-7,-,TRBV6-5,TRBD2,TGTGCCAGCAGTTACTCGCTAGCGGGGGCTTACGAGCAGTACTTC,CASSYSLAGAYEQYF
TRBJ2-3,-,TRBV12-5,-,TGTGCTAGTGGGGAGGGAGGGGGGGCCACAGATACGCAGTATTTT,CASGEGGGATDTQYF
TRBJ2-1,-,TRBV10-3,TRBD2,TGTGCCGCCGGGGGGGGGAACTCCTACAATGAGCAGTTCTTC,CAAGGGNSYNEQFF
TRBJ1-5,-,TRBV5-1,-,TGCGCCAGCAGACCCGACAGCTATAGCAATCAGCCCCAGCATTTT,CASRPDSYSNQPQHF
TRBJ2-7,-,TRBV15,-,TGTGCCACCAGCAGCGGACACTCCTACGAGCAGTACTTC,CATSSGHSYEQYF
TRBJ2-7,-,TRBV20-1,-,TGCAGTGCTAGTGATTCAGACGAGCAGTACTTC,CSASDSDEQYF
TRBJ2-3,-,TRBV6-5,-,TGTGCCAGCGCCCCGGGAGACACAGATACGCAGTATTTT,CASAPGDTDTQYF
TRBJ2-1,-,TRBV5-1,-,TGCGCCAGCAGCTCCGAGTATGAGCAGTTCTTC,CASSSEYEQFF
TRBJ1-2,-,TRBV29-1,-,TGCAGCGTTGATGTAGCGGACGACGCTAACTATGGCTACACCTTC,CSVDVADDANYGYTF
TRBJ2-2,-,TRBV7-6,-,TGTGCCAGCAGCCCGCAGGGTCCCGGGGAGCTGTTTTTT,CASSPQGPGELFF